This TCR beta chain appears in the sequencing data of a study of control samples from healthy donors and cancer patients. The germline V and J ends were trimmed by 0 bases and 4 bases, with 16 bases remaining between them. Germline-derived CDR1 and CDR2 are LGHDT and YNNKEL (reference sequence). The CDR3 sequence is 16 residues long. Some clones are missing from TCRdb's copy, which holds only in-frame ones; the method was immunoSEQ multiplex PCR. This sample has tens of thousands of clones, with 70% to 80% found just once. Sequenced: PBMCs. The genes are TRBV3-1 (or the pseudogene TRBV3-2) and TRBJ2-7; D is uncertain. The TCR originated in a man aged 60 to 69 with head and neck cancer. Here the CDR3 DNA reads TGTGCCAGCAGCCAAGATAAAAGTCAACCTGAATACGAGCAGTACTTC. Its protein is CASSQDKSQPEYEQYF.